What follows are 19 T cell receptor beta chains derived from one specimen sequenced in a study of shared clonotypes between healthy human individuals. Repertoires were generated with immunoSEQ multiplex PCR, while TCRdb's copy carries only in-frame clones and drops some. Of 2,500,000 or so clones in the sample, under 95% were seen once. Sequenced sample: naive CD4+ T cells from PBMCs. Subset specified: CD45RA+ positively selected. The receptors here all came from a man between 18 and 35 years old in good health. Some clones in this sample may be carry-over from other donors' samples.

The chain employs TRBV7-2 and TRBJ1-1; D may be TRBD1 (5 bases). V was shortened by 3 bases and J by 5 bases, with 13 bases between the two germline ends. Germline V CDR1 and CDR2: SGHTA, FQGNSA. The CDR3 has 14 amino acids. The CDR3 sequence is CASSFRVGGTEAFF. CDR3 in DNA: TGTGCCAGCAGCTTCCGGGTCGGGGGGACTGAAGCTTTCTTT.

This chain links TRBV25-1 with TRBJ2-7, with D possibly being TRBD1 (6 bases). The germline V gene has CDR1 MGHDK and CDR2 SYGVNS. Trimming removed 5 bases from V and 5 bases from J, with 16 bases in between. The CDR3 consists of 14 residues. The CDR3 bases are TGTGCCAGCAGTCCCCCCAGGGGCTTGAACGAGCAGTACTTC. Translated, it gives CASSPPRGLNEQYF.

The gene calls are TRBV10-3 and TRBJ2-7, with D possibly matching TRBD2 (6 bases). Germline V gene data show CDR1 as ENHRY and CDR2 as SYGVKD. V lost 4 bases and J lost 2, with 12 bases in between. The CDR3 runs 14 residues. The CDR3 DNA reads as TGTGCCATCAGTGGTAGCGGAGGACCCTACGAGCAGTACTTC. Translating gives CAISGSGGPYEQYF.

CDR3 nucleotides: TGTGCCAGCAGCGTAGCTCAGACTTACACAGATACGCAGTATTTT. Amino acids: CASSVAQTYTDTQYF. This chain links TRBV9 with TRBJ2-3; D is undetermined. CDR1 and CDR2 from the germline V gene are SGDLS and YYNGEE. Trimming shortened V by 0 bases and J by 2 bases, and 10 bases separated the two germline ends. The CDR3 runs to 15 residues.

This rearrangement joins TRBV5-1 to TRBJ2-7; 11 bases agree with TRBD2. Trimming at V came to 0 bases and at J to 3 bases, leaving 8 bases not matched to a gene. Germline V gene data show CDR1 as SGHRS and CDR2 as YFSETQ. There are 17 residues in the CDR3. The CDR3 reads CASSLELAGGGSYEQYF. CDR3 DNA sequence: TGCGCCAGCAGCTTGGAGCTAGCGGGAGGAGGCAGCTACGAGCAGTACTTC.

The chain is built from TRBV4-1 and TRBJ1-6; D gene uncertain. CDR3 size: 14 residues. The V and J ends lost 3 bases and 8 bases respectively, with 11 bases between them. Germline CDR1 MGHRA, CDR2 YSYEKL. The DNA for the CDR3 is TGCGCCAGCAGCCATCCTCTTAAGGATTCACCCCTCCACTTT. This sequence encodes CASSHPLKDSPLHF.

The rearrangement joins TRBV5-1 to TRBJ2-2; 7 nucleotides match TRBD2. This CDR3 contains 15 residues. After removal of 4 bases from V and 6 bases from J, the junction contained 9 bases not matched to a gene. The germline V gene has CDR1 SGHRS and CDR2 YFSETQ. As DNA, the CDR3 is TGCGCCAGCAGCATAGGACTAGGAAGGTCCGGGGAGCTGTTTTTT. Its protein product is CASSIGLGRSGELFF.

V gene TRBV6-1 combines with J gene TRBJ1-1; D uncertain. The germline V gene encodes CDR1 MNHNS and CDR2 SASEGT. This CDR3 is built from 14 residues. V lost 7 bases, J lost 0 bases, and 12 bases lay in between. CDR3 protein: CASMVGPMNTEAFF. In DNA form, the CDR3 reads TGTGCCAGCATGGTGGGCCCTATGAACACTGAAGCTTTCTTT.

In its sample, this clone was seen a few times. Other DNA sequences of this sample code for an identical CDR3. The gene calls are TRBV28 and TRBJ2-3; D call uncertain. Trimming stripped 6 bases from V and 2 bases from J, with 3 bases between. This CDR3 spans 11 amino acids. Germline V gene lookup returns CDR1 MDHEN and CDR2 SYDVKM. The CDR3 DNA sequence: TGTGCCAGCAGGGTCACAGATACGCAGTATTTT. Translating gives CASRVTDTQYF.

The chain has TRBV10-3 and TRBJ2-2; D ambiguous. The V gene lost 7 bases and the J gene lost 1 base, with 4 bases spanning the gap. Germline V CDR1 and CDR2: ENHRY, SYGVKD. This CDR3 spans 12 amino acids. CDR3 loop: CAITENTGELFF. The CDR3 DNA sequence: TGTGCCATCACCGAGAACACCGGGGAGCTGTTTTTT.

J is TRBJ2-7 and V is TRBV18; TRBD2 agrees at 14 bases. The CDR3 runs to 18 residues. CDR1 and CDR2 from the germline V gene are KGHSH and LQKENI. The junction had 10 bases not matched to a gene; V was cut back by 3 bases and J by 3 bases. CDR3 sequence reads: CASSPRLAGGQVGYEQYF. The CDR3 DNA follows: TGTGCCAGCTCACCCCGACTAGCGGGAGGGCAGGTGGGCTACGAGCAGTACTTC. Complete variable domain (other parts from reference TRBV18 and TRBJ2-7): NAGVMQNPRHLVRRRGQEARLRCSPMKGHSHVYWYRQLPEEGLKFMVYLQKENIIDESGMPKERFSAEFPKEGPSILRIQQVVRGDSAAYFCASSPRLAGGQVGYEQYFGPGTRLTVT.

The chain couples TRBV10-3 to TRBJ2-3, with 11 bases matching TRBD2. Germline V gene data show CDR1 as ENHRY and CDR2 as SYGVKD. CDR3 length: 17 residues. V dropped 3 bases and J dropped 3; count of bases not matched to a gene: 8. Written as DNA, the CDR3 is TGTGCCATCAGTGACACTAGCGGGAGACCGGTTACAGATACGCAGTATTTT. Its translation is CAISDTSGRPVTDTQYF.

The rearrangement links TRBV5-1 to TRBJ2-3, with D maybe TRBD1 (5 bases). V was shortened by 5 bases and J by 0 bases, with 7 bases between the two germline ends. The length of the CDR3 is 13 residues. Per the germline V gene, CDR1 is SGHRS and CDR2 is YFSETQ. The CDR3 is CASSDSSTDTQYF. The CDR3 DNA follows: TGCGCCAGCAGTGACAGCAGCACAGATACGCAGTATTTT.

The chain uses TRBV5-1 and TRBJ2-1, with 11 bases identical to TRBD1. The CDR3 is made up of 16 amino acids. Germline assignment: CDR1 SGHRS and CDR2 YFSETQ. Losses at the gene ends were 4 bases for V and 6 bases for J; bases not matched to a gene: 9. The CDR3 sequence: CASSRGTGGITNEQFF. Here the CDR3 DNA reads TGCGCCAGCAGCCGGGGGACAGGGGGTATAACCAATGAGCAGTTCTTC.

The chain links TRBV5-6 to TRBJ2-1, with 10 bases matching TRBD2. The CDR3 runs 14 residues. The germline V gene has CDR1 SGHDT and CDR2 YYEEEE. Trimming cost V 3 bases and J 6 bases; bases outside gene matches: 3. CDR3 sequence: CASSWGLAINEQFF. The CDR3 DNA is TGTGCCAGCAGCTGGGGACTAGCGATCAATGAGCAGTTCTTC.

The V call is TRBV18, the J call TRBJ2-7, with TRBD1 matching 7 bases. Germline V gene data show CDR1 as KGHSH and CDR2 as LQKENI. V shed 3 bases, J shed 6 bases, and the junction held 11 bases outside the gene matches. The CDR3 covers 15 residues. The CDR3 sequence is CASSPLPGGEGEQYF. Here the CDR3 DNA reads TGTGCCAGCTCACCCCTTCCAGGGGGAGAAGGCGAGCAGTACTTC.

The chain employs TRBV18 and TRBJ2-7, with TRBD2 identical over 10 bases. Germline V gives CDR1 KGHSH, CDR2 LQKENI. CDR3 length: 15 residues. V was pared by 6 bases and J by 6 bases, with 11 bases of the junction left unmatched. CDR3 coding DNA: TGTGCCAGCTCCCCCTTCGGTAGCGGGGGGCTCGAGCAGTACTTC. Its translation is CASSPFGSGGLEQYF.

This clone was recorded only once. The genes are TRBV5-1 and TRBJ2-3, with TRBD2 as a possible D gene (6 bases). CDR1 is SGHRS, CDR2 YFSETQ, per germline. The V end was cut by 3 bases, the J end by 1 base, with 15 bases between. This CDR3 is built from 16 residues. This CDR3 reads CASSSPEGLRTDTQYF. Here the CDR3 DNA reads TGCGCCAGCAGCTCCCCGGAGGGCCTTCGCACAGATACGCAGTATTTT. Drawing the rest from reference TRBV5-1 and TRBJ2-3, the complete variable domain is KAGVTQTPRYLIKTRGQQVTLSCSPISGHRSVSWYQQTPGQGLQFLFEYFSETQRNKGNFPGRFSGRQFSNSRSEMNVSTLELGDSALYLCASSSPEGLRTDTQYFGPGTRLTVL.

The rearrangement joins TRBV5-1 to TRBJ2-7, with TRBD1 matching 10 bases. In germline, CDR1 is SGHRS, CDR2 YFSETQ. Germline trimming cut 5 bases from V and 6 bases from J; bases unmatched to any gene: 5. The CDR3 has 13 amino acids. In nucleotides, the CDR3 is TGCGCCAGCAGGTGGACAGGGGGTTCCGAGCAGTACTTC. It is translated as CASRWTGGSEQYF.